This T cell receptor (beta chain) was identified in a study of cytomegalovirus exposure and HLA in healthy donors. Study observations and caveats: Owing to their indistinguishability, certain V segments, notably TRBV6-2 and TRBV6-3, were excluded.

The PCR employed 60 Vbeta primers together with 13 Jbeta primers. Method: immunoSEQ multiplex PCR; TCRdb's copy keeps in-frame clones and lacks some. Of approximately 150,000 clones detected, 80% appear once; the ten largest clones hold about 7%. In regard to this clone: Its antigen remains unidentified.

This CDR3 has 15 residues. Unmatched junction bases numbered 6, after V lost 5 bases and J lost 0 bases. Germline V gives CDR1 LNHDA, CDR2 SQIVND (reference sequence). Sequenced input: PBMCs. The clonotype originates from a man aged 30 to 45 in good health and CMV-seropositive. The chain has TRBV19 and TRBJ1-2; 7 bases are a match to TRBD1. CDR3: CASSARDSPNYGYTF. DNA of the CDR3: TGTGCCAGTAGTGCACGGGACAGCCCTAACTATGGCTACACCTTC.